The 7 T cell receptor beta chains below all came from one sample that was sequenced in a study of shared clonotypes between healthy human individuals. Sequencing was performed with immunoSEQ multiplex PCR; in TCRdb, only in-frame clones are kept and a portion is missing. The sample holds 2.3 million or so clones, 85% to 95% seen once. The material sequenced was naive CD4+ T cells from PBMCs. The subset was: CD45RA+ positively selected. The receptors come from a man younger than 30 in good health. Some clones in this sample may be carry-over from other donors' samples.

The genes are TRBV25-1 and TRBJ2-1; the D is unclear. Trimming took off 5 bases at V and 0 bases at J, with 11 bases between the two ends. Germline V gene sequence: CDR1 MGHDK, CDR2 SYGVNS. This CDR3 region has 15 residues. Here the CDR3 reads CASSLQTSSYNEQFF. CDR3 nucleotide sequence: TGTGCCAGCAGTTTACAGACTTCCTCCTACAATGAGCAGTTCTTC.

V gene TRBV2 combines with J gene TRBJ2-3; TRBD2 agrees at 7 bases. This CDR3 is 14 amino acids long. The V gene's germline CDR1 is SNHLY and CDR2 FYNNEI. J lost 0 bases, V lost 7 bases, and 4 bases had no gene match. CDR3 DNA: TGTGCCAGCATGTGGCGGGGGAGCACAGATACGCAGTATTTT. Its translation is CASMWRGSTDTQYF.

The chain employs TRBV28 and TRBJ2-7, with a weak D call TRBD2 (5 bases). Trimming stripped 6 bases from V and 7 bases from J, with 13 bases between. CDR3 size: 12 residues. From germline, CDR1 is MDHEN and CDR2 SYDVKM. The CDR3 reads CASRRSPGEQYF. The CDR3 nucleotides read TGTGCCAGCAGAAGATCCCCGGGAGAGCAGTACTTC.

This clone was detected only a few times. The V and J genes are TRBV2 and TRBJ1-4; D might be TRBD1 (6 bases). CDR1 is SNHLY and CDR2 is FYNNEI in the germline V gene. The CDR3 has 14 residues. Trimming pared 3 bases from V and 1 base from J, leaving 6 bases between. CDR3 sequence: CASSDRGTNEKLFF. DNA of the CDR3: TGTGCCAGCAGTGACAGGGGAACTAATGAAAAACTGTTTTTT.

Points on this clone: Other nucleotide sequences in the sample specify the same CDR3. The chain carries TRBV20-1 and TRBJ2-1; D is uncertain. The CDR3 consists of 11 residues. Germline-derived CDR1 and CDR2 are DFQATT and SNEGSKA (reference sequence). V gave up 3 bases and J gave up 4 bases, with 4 bases separating them. DNA for the CDR3: TGCAGTGCTAGCGGATACAATGAGCAGTTCTTC. Its protein product is CSASGYNEQFF.

This chain joins TRBV5-4 and TRBJ2-1, with 9 bases identical to TRBD1. From germline, CDR1 is SGHNT and CDR2 YYREEE (reference sequence). Trimming removed 4 bases from V and 6 bases from J; junction bases left unmatched: 8. This CDR3 has 15 residues. CDR3 nucleotides: TGTGCCAGCAGCCTGCCGGGACAGGGAACCAATGAGCAGTTCTTC. It is translated as CASSLPGQGTNEQFF.

V is TRBV27 and J is TRBJ2-7; TRBD1 might be the D (5 bases). This CDR3 contains 13 residues. Trimming cost V 2 bases and J 9 bases, with 14 bases left between them. CDR1 is MNHEY and CDR2 is SMNVEV in the germline V gene (reference sequence). Here the CDR3 DNA reads TGTGCCAGCAGTTTAAAGGGGATTGCACGGCAGTACTTC. Its translation is CASSLKGIARQYF.